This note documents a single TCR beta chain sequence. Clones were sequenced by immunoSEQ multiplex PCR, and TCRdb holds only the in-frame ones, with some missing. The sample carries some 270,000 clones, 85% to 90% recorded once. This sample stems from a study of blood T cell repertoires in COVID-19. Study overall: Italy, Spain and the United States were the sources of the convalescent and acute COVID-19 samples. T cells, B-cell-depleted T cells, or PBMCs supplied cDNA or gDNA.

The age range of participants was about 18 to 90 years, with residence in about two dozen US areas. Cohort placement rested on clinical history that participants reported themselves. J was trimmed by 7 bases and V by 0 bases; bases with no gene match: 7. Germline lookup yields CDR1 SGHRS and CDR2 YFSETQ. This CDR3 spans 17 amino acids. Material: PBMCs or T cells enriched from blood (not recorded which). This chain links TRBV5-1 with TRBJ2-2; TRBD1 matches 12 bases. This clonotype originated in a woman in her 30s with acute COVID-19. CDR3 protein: CASSLAGDRGRGGELFF. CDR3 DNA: TGCGCCAGCAGCTTGGCCGGGGACAGGGGGCGCGGCGGGGAGCTGTTTTTT. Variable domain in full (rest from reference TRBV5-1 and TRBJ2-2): KAGVTQTPRYLIKTRGQQVTLSCSPISGHRSVSWYQQTPGQGLQFLFEYFSETQRNKGNFPGRFSGRQFSNSRSEMNVSTLELGDSALYLCASSLAGDRGRGGELFFGEGSRLTVL.